This T cell receptor (beta chain) was observed in a study of blood T cell repertoires in COVID-19. Turning to the study itself: Samples came from the United States, Italy and Spain, spanning acute and convalescent COVID-19. Sources were T cells, B-cell-depleted T cells, or PBMCs; the material itself was cDNA or gDNA.

In the original workflow: Amplification of reference gene primers provided the estimated nucleated cell counts. Here immunoSEQ multiplex PCR was the method, and the copy in TCRdb shows in-frame clones only, minus some. V and J calls and clone size come straight from that table; D and trimming were deduced from the DNA. The repertoire holds approximately 98,000 clones, with around 81% as singletons. Trimming removed 2 bases at V and 5 bases at J, with 12 bases between. Germline-derived CDR1 and CDR2 are MNHEY and SVGEGT. There are 14 residues in the CDR3. The V and J genes are TRBV6-2 or TRBV6-3 and TRBJ1-2; TRBD1 might be the D (5 bases). This sequence originates from a woman between 65 and 79 years old with acute or convalescent COVID-19. Sequenced: peripheral blood. CDR3 sequence (DNA): TGTGCCAGCAGTTACACGGGGAGGGGTTATGGCTACACCTTC. Translating gives CASSYTGRGYGYTF.